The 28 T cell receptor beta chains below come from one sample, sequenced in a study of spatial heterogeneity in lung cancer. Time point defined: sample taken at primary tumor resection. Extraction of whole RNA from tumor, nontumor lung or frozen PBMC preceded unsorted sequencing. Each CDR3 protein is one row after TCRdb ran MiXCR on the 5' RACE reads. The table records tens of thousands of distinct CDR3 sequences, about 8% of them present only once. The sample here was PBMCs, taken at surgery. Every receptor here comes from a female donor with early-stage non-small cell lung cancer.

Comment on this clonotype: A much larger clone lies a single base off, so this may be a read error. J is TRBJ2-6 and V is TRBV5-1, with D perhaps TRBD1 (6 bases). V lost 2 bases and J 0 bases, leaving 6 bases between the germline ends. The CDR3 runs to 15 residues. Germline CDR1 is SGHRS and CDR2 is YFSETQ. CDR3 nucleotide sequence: TGCGCCAGCAGCTTACAGGGCTCTGGGGCCAACGTCCTGACTTTC. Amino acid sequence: CASSLQGSGANVLTF.

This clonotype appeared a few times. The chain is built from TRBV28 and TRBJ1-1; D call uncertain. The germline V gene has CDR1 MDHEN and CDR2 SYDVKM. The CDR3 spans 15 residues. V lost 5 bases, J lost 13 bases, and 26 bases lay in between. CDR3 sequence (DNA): TGTGCCAGCAGTCACCTACTCGGGATGATAGGAACGGATTTCTTT. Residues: CASSHLLGMIGTDFF.

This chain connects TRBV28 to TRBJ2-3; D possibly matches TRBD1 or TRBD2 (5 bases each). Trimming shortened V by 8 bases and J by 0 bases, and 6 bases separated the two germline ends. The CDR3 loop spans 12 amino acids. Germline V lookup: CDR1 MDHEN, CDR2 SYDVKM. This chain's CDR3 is CASGTSTDTQYF. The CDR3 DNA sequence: TGTGCCAGCGGGACCAGCACAGATACGCAGTATTTT.

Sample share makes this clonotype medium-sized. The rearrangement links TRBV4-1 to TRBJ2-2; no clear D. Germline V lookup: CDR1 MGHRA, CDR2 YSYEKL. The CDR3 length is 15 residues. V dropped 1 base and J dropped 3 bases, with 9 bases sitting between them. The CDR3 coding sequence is TGCGCCAGCAGCCAAGGCATTGGGGACACCGGGGAGCTGTTTTTT. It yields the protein CASSQGIGDTGELFF.

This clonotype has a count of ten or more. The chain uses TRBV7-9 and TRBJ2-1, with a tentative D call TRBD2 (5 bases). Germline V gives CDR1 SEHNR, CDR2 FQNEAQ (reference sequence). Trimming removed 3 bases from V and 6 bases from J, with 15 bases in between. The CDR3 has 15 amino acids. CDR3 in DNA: TGTGCCAGCAGCTTGGGCTCGCGGGCGCTCAATGAGCAGTTCTTC. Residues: CASSLGSRALNEQFF.

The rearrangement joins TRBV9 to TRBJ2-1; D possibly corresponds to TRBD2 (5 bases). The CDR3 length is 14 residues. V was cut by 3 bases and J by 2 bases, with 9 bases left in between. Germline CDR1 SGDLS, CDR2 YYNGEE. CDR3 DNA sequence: TGTGCCAGCAGCGGTAGCGCTACCTACAATGAGCAGTTCTTC. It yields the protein CASSGSATYNEQFF.

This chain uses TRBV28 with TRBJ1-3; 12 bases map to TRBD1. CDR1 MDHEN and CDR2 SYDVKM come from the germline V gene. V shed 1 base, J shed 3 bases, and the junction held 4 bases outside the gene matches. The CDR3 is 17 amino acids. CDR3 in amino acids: CASSLSGQGAGGNTIYF. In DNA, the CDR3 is TGTGCCAGCAGTTTATCGGGACAGGGGGCTGGTGGAAACACCATATATTTT.

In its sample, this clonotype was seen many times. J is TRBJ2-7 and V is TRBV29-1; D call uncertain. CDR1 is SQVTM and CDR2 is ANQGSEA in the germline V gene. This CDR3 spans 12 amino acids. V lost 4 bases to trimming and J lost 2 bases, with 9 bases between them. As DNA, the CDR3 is TGCAGCGTTGGGGGTGGTACCTACGAGCAGTACTTC. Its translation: CSVGGGTYEQYF.

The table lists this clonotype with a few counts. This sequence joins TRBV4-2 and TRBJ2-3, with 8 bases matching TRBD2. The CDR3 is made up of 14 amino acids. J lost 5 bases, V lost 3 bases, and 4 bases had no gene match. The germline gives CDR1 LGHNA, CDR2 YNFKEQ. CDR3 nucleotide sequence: TGTGCCAGCAGCCACGGACTAGCAGGAGATACGCAGTATTTT. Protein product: CASSHGLAGDTQYF.

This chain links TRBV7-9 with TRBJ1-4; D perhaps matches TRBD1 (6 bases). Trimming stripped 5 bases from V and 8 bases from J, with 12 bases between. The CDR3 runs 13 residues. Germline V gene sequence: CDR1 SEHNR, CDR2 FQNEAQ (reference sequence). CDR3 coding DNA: TGTGCCAGCAGCCCCGGACAGCCCGAAAAACTGTTTTTT. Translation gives CASSPGQPEKLFF.

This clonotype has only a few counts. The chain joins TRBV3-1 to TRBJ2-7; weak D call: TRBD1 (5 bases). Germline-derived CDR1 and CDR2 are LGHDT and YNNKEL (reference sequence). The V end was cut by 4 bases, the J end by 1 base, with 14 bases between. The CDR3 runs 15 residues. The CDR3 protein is CASSPDPGHSYEQYF. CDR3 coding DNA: TGTGCCAGCAGCCCGGATCCAGGGCATTCCTACGAGCAGTACTTC.

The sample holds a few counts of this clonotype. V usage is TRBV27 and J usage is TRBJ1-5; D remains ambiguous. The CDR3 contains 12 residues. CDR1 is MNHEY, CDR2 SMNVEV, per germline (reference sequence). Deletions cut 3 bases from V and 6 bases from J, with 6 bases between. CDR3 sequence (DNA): TGTGCCAGCAGTTTGTTGGGTCAGCCCCAGCATTTT. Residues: CASSLLGQPQHF.

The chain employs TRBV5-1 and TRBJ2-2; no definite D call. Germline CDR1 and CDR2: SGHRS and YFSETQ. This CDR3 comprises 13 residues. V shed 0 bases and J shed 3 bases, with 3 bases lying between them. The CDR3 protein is CASSLDDTGELFF. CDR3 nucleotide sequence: TGCGCCAGCAGCTTGGACGACACCGGGGAGCTGTTTTTT.

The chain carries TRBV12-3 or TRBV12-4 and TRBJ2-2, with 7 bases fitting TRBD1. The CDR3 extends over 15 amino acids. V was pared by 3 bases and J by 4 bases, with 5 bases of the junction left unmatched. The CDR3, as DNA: TGTGCCAGCAGTTTTGAGGGGGCGAGCACCGGGGAGCTGTTTTTT. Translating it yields CASSFEGASTGELFF.

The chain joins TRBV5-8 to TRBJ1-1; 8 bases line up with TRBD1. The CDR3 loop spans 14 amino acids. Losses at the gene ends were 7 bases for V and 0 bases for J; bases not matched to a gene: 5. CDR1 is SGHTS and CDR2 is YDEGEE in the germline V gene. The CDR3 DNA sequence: TGTGCCAGCTTTCAGGGGGCACTGAACACTGAAGCTTTCTTT. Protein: CASFQGALNTEAFF.

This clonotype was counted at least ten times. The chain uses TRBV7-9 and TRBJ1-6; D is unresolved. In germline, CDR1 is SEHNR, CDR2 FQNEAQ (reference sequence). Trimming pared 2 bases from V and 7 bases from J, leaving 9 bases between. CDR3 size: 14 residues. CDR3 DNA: TGTGCCAGCAGCTTAAAGGCAGGCAATTCACCCCTCCACTTT. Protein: CASSLKAGNSPLHF.

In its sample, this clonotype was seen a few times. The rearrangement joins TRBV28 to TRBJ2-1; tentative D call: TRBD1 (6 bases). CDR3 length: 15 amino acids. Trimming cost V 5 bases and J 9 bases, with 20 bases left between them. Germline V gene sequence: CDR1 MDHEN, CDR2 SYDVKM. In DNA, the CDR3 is TGTGCCAGCAGTCCCGTGACAGGAAAGACGGGTGAGCAGTTCTTC. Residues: CASSPVTGKTGEQFF.

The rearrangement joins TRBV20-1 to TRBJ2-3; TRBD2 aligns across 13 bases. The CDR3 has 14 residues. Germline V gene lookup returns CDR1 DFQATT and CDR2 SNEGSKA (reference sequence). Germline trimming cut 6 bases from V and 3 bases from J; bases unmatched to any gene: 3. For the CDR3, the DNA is TGCAGTGCGAGGACTAGCGGGAGAACAGATACGCAGTATTTT. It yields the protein CSARTSGRTDTQYF.

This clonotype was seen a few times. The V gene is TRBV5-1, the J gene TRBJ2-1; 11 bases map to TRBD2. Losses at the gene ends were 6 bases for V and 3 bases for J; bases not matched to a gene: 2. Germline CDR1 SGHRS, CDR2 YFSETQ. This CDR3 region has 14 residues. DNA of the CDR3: TGCGCCAGCAAGGGACTAGCGGACTACAATGAGCAGTTCTTC. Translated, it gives CASKGLADYNEQFF.

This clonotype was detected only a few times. The CDR3 DNA reads TGTGCCTGGAGGAGGTTACCCTATAATTCACCCCTCCACTTT. This translates into CAWRRLPYNSPLHF. The chain employs TRBV30 and TRBJ1-6; D is unresolved. Germline values: CDR1 GTSNPN, CDR2 SVGIG (reference sequence). The CDR3 consists of 14 residues. Trimming left V 3 bases short and J 2 bases short, with 8 bases between.

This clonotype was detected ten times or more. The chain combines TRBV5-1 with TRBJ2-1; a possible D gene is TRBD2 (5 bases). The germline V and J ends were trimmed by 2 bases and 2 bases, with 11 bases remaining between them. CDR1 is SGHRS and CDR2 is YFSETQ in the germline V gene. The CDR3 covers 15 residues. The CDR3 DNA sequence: TGCGCCAGCAGCTTAGGAGGCGGTACCTACAATGAGCAGTTCTTC. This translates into CASSLGGGTYNEQFF. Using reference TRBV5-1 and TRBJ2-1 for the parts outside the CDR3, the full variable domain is KAGVTQTPRYLIKTRGQQVTLSCSPISGHRSVSWYQQTPGQGLQFLFEYFSETQRNKGNFPGRFSGRQFSNSRSEMNVSTLELGDSALYLCASSLGGGTYNEQFFGPGTRLTVL.

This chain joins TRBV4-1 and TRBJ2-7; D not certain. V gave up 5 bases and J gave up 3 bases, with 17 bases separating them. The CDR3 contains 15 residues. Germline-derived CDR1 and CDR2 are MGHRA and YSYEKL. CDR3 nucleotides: TGCGCCAGCAGCTTCAGTCCCAACGGGCTCTACGAGCAGTACGTC. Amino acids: CASSFSPNGLYEQYV.

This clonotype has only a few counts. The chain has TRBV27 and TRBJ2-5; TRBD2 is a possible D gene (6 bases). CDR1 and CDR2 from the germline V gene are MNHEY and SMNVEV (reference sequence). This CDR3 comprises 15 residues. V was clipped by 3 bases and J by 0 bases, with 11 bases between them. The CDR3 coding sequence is TGTGCCAGCAGTTTGGCAGGGACTTACCAAGAGACCCAGTACTTC. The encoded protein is CASSLAGTYQETQYF.

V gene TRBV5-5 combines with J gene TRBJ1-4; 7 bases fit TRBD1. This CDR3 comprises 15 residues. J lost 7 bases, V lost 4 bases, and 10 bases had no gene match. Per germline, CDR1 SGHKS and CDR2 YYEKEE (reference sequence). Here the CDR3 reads CASSLGRGRFEKLFF. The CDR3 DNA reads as TGTGCCAGCAGCCTTGGAAGGGGGCGTTTTGAAAAACTGTTTTTT.

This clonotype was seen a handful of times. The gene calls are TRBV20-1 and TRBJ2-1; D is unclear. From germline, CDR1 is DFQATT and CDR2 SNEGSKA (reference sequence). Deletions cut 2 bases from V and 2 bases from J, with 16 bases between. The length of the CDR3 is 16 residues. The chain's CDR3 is CSARKGPATAYNEQFF. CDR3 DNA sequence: TGCAGTGCTAGAAAGGGTCCTGCCACGGCCTACAATGAGCAGTTCTTC.

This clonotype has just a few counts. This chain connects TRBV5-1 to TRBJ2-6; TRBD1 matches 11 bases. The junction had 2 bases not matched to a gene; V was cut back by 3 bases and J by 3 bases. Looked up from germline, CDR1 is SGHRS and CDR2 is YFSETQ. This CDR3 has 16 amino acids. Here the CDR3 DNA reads TGCGCCAGCAGCTGGACAGGGGGCGGTGGGGCCAACGTCCTGACTTTC. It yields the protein CASSWTGGGGANVLTF.

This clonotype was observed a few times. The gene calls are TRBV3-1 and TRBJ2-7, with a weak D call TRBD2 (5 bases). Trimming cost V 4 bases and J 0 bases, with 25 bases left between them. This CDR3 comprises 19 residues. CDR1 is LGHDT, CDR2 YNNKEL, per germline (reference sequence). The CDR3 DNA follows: TGTGCCAGCAGCCCGTTAGGGAGTAGAGGCCTAGCTCTCTCCTACGAGCAGTACTTC. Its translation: CASSPLGSRGLALSYEQYF.

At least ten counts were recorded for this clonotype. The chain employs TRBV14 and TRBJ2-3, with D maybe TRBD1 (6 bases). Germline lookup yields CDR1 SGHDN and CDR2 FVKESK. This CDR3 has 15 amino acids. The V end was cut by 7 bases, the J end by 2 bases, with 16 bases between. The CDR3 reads CASTHDRTATDTQYF. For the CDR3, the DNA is TGTGCCAGCACCCACGATCGGACAGCCACAGATACGCAGTATTTT.